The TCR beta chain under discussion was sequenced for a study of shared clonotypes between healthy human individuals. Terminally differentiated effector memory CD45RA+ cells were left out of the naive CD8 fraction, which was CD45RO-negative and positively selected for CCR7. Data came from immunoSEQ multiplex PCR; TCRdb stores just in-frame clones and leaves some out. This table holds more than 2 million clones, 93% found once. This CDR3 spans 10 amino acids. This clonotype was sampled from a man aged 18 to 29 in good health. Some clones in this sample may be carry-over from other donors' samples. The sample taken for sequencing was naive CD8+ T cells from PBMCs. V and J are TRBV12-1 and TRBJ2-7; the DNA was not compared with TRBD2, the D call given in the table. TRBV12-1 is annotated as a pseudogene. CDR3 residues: CASSQTGQYF. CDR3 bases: TGTGCCAGCAGCCAAACGGGGCAGTACTTC.